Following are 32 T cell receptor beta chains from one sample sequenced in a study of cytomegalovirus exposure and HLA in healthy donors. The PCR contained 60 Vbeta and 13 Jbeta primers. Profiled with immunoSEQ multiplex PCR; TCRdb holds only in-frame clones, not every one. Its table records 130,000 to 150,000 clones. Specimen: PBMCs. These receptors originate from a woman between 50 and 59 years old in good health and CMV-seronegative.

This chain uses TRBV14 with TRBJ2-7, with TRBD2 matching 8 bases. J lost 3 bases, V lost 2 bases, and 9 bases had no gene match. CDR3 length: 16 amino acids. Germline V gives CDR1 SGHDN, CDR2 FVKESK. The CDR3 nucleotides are TGTGCCAGCAGCCAAACGGGAGGGGGGCATCTCTACGAGCAGTACTTC. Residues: CASSQTGGGHLYEQYF.

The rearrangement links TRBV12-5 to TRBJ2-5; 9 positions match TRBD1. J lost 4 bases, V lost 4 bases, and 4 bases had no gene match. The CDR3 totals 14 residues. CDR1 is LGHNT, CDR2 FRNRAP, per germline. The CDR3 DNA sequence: TGTGCTAGTGGTTACAGGGGGCGGGGAGAGACCCAGTACTTC. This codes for CASGYRGRGETQYF.

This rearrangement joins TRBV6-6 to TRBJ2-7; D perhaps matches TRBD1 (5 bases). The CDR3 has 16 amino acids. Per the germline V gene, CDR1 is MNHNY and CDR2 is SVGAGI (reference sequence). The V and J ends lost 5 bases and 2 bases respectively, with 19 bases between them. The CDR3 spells CASSPLGESGTYEQYF. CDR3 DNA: TGTGCCAGCAGTCCCCTAGGGGAATCAGGGACCTACGAGCAGTACTTC.

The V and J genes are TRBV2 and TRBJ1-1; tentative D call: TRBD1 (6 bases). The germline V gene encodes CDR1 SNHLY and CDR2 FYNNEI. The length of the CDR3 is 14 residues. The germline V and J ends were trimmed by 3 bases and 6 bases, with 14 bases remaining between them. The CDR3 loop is CASSDRDINPEAFF. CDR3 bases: TGTGCCAGCAGTGACCGGGACATTAACCCTGAAGCTTTCTTT.

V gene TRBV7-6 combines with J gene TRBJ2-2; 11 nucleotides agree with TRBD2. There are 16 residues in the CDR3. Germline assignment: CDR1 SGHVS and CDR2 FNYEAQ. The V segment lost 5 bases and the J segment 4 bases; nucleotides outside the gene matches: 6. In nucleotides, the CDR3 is TGTGCCAGCAGCCAAATAGCGGGGGGGAGCACCGGGGAGCTGTTTTTT. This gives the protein CASSQIAGGSTGELFF. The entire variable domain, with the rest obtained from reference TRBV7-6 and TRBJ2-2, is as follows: GAGVSQSPRYKVTKRGQDVALRCDPISGHVSLYWYRQALGQGPEFLTYFNYEAQQDKSGLPNDRFSAERPEGSISTLTIQRTEQRDSAMYRCASSQIAGGSTGELFFGEGSRLTVL.

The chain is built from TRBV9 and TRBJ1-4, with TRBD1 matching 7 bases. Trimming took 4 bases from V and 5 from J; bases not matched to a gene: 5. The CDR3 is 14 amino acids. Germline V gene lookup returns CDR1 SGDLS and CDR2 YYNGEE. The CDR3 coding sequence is TGTGCCAGCAGCCAGACAGGGAAAAATGAAAAACTGTTTTTT. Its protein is CASSQTGKNEKLFF.

In nucleotides, the CDR3 is TGTGCCAGCTCCCCTGGGGGCGGACTAGCAGGAGATACGCAGTATTTT. It is translated as CASSPGGGLAGDTQYF. The chain employs TRBV27 and TRBJ2-3, with 8 bases that match TRBD2. Germline V gene sequence: CDR1 MNHEY, CDR2 SMNVEV (reference sequence). Trimming removed 8 bases from V and 5 bases from J; junction bases left unmatched: 15. This CDR3 has 16 amino acids.

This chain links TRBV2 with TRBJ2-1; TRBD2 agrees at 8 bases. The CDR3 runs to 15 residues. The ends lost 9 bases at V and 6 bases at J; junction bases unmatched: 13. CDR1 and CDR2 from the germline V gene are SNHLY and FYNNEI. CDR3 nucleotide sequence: TGTGCCAGTCCCCGAGGAGCGGGGGAAGGCAATGAGCAGTTCTTC. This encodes CASPRGAGEGNEQFF.

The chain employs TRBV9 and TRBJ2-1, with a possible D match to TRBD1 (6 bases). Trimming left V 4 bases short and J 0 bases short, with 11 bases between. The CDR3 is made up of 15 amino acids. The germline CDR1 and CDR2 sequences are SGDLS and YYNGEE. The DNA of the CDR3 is TGTGCCAGCAGCCTTGACAGGAGCTCCTACAATGAGCAGTTCTTC. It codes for CASSLDRSSYNEQFF.

CDR3 nucleotides: TGTGCCAGCAGCTTAGACTCGGGAGGGCCAACCACCGAGCAGTACTTC. Protein: CASSLDSGGPTTEQYF. V usage is TRBV7-9 and J usage is TRBJ2-7; 8 bases are shared with TRBD2. With 1 base clipped from V and 6 bases from J, the junction kept 11 bases outside the gene matches. CDR3 size: 16 residues. Germline V lookup: CDR1 SEHNR, CDR2 FQNEAQ (reference sequence). Full variable domain (rest looked up from reference TRBV7-9 and TRBJ2-7): DTGVSQNPRHKITKRGQNVTFRCDPISEHNRLYWYRQTLGQGPEFLTYFQNEAQLEKSRLLSDRFSAERPKGSFSTLEIQRTEQGDSAMYLCASSLDSGGPTTEQYFGPGTRLTVT.

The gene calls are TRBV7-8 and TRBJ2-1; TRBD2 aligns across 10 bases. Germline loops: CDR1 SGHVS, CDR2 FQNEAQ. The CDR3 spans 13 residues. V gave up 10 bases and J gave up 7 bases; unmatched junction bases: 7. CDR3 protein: CATVAGGNNEQFF. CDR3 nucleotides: TGTGCCACCGTAGCGGGAGGTAATAATGAGCAGTTCTTC.

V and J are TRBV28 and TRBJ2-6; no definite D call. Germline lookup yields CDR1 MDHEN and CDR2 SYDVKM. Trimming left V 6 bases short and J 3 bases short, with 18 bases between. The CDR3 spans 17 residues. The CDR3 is CASSSLLGDLGANVLTF. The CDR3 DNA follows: TGTGCCAGCAGCTCACTCCTGGGCGACCTTGGGGCCAACGTCCTGACTTTC.

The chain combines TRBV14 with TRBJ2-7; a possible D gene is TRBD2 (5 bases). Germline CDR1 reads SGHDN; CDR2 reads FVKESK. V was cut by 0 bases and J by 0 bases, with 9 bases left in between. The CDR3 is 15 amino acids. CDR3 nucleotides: TGTGCCAGCAGCCAAGATTTGGGGAGCTCCTACGAGCAGTACTTC. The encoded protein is CASSQDLGSSYEQYF.

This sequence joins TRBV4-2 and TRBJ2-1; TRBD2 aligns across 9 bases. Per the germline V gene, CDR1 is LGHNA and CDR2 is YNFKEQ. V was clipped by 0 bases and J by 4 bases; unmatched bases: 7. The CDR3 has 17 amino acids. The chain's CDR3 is CASSQDPAGGPYNEQFF. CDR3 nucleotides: TGTGCCAGCAGCCAAGATCCAGCGGGAGGTCCGTACAATGAGCAGTTCTTC.

CDR3 residues: CASSLFPGTDTQYF. In nucleotides, the CDR3 is TGCGCCAGCAGCTTGTTCCCCGGCACAGATACGCAGTATTTT. The V gene is TRBV5-1, the J gene TRBJ2-3; D gene unclear. Per germline, CDR1 SGHRS and CDR2 YFSETQ. The CDR3 is 14 residues long. The germline V and J ends were trimmed by 1 base and 1 base, with 7 bases remaining between them.

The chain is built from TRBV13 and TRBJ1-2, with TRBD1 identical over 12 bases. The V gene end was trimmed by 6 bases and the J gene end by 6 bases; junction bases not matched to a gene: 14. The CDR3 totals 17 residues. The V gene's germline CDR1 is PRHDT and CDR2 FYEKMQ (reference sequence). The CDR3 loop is CASSRPGQGALFDGYTF. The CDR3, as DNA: TGTGCCAGCAGTCGACCGGGACAGGGGGCCCTTTTCGATGGCTACACCTTC.

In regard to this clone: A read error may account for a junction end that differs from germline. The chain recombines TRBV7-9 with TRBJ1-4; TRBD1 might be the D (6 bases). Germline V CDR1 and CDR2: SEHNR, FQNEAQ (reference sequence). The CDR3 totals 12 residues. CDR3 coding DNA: TGTGCCAGCAGCTTAGACGTGGGGACACCTTCTTTT. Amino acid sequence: CASSLDVGTPSF.

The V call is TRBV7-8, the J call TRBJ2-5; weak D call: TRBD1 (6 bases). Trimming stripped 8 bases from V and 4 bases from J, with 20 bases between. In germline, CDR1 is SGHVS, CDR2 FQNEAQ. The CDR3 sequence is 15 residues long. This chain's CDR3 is CASLRSGRGGETQYF. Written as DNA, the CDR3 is TGTGCCAGCCTTAGAAGCGGCCGAGGGGGAGAGACCCAGTACTTC.

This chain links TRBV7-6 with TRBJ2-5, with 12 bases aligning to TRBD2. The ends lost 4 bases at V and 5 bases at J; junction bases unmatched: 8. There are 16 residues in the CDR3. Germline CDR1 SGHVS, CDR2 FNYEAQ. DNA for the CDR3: TGTGCCAGCAGCTCGAACGCACTAGCGGGAGGTGAGACCCAGTACTTC. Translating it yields CASSSNALAGGETQYF.

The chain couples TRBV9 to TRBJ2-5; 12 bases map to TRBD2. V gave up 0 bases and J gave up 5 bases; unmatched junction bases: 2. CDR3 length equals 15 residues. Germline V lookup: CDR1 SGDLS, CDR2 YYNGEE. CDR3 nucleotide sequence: TGTGCCAGCAGCGTAGGGGGACTAGCGGGCGAGACCCAGTACTTC. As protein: CASSVGGLAGETQYF.

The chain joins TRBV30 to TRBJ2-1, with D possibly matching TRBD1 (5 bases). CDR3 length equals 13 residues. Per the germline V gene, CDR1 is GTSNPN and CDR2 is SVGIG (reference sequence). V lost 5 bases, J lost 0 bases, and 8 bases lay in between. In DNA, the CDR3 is TGTGCCTGGTCAGACAGCTCCTACAATGAGCAGTTCTTC. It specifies CAWSDSSYNEQFF.

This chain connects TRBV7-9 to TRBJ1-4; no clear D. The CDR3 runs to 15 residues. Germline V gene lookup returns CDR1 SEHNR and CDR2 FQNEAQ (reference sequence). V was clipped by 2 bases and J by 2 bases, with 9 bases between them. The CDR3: CASSLTAGTNEKLFF. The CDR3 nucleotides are TGTGCCAGCAGCTTAACGGCAGGCACTAATGAAAAACTGTTTTTT.

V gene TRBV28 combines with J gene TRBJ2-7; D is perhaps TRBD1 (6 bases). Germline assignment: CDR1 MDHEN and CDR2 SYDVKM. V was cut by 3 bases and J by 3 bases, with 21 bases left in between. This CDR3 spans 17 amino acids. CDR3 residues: CASSFRISPGASYEQYF. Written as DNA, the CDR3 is TGTGCCAGCAGTTTTAGAATTAGTCCAGGGGCGAGCTACGAGCAGTACTTC.

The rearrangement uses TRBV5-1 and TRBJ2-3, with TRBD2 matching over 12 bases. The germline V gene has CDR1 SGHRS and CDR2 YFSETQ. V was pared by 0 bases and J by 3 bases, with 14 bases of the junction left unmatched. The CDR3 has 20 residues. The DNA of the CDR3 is TGCGCCAGCAGCTTGGAGTCTAGCGGGAGGGCCTTAGTGAATACAGATACGCAGTATTTT. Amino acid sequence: CASSLESSGRALVNTDTQYF.

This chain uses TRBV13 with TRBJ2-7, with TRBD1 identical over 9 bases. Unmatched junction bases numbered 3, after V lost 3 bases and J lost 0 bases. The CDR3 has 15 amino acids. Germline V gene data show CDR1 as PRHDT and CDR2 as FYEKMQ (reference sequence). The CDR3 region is CASSFRQGGSYEQYF. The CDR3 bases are TGTGCCAGCAGCTTCAGACAGGGGGGCTCCTACGAGCAGTACTTC.

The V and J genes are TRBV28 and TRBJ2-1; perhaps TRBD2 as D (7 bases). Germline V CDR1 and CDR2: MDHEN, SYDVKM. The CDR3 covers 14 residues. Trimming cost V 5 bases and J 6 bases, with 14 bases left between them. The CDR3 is CASSGGGGRNEQFF. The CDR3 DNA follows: TGTGCCAGCAGTGGTGGGGGGGGCCGCAATGAGCAGTTCTTC.

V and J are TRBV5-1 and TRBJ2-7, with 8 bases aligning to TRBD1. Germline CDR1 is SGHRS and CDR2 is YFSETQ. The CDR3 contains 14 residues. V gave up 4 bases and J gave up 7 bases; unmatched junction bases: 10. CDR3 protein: CASSPDRGGDEQYF. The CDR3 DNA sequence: TGCGCCAGCAGCCCAGACAGGGGAGGAGATGAGCAGTACTTC.

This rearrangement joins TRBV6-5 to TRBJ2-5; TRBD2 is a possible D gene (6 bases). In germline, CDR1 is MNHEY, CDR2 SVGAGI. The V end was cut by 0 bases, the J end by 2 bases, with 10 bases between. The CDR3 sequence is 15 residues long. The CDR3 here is CASSYSIREQETQYF. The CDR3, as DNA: TGTGCCAGCAGTTACTCGATACGGGAGCAAGAGACCCAGTACTTC.

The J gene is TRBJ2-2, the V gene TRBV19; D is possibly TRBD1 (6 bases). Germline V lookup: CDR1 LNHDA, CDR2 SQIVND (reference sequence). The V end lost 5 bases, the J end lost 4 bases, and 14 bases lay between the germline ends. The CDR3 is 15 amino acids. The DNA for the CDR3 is TGTGCCAGTAGTCTCAGGGGCAGATTCACCGGGGAGCTGTTTTTT. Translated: CASSLRGRFTGELFF.

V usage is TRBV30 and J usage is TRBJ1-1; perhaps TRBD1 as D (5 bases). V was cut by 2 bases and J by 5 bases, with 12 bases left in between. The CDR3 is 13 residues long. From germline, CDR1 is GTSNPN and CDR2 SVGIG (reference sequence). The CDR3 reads CAWSSQVGTEAFF. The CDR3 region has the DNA TGTGCCTGGAGTTCACAGGTTGGAACTGAAGCTTTCTTT.

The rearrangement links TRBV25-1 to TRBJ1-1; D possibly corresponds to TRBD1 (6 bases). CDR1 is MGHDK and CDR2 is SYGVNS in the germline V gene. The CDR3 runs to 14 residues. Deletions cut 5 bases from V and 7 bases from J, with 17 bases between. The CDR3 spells CASSLSRQDHEAFF. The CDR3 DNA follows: TGTGCCAGCAGTTTATCCCGACAGGATCATGAAGCTTTCTTT.

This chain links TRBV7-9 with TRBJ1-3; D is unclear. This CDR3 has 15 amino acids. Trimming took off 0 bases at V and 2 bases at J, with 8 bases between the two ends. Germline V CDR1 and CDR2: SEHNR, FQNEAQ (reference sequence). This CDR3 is CASSLASVAGNTIYF. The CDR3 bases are TGTGCCAGCAGCTTAGCGTCGGTGGCTGGAAACACCATATATTTT.